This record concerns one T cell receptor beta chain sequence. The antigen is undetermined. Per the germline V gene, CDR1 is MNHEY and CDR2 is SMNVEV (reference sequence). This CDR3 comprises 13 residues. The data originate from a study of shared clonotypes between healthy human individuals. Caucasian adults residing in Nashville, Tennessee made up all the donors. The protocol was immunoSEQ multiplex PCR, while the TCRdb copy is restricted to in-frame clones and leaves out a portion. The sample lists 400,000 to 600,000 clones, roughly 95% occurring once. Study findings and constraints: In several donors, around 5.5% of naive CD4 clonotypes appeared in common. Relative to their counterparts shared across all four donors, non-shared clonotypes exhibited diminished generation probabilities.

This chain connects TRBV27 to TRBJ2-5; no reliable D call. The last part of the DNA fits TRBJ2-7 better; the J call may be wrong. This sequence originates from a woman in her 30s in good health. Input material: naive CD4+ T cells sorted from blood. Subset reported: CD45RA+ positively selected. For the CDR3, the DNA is TGTGCCAGCAGATCGAGTGGTTCCTACGAGCAGTACTTC. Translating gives CASRSSGSYEQYF.